One and the same sample provided the 25 T cell receptor beta chains below, sequenced in a study of blood T cell repertoires in COVID-19 (dated by TCRdb to about 2020). Receptors were amplified or captured by the immunoSEQ multiplex PCR assay. In its TCRdb copy, this immuneACCESS table keeps in-frame sequences only and misses some clones. Where compared with another copy, unresolved V genes explain less than half of these, and the others have no known cause. Counted in this sample were roughly 40,000 clones; more than 90% of them appeared once. 4.5% to 7% of the sample lies in the top ten. The specimen was peripheral blood. Every receptor here comes from a human donor in a cohort sampled during active COVID-19.

V is TRBV20-1 and J is TRBJ2-1; the D gene is possibly TRBD1 (5 bases). CDR1 is DFQATT and CDR2 is SNEGSKA in the germline V gene (reference sequence). CDR3 length: 11 amino acids. Trimming pared 6 bases from V and 9 bases from J, leaving 12 bases between. The CDR3 here is CSAKLGVEQFF. The CDR3 nucleotides read TGCAGTGCCAAGCTAGGGGTTGAGCAGTTCTTC.

V is TRBV10-3 and J is TRBJ2-7; 9 bases fit TRBD1. This CDR3 comprises 12 residues. Germline loops: CDR1 ENHRY, CDR2 SYGVKD. V was pared by 9 bases and J by 7 bases, with 7 bases of the junction left unmatched. This chain's CDR3 is CAMGGTGNEQYF. The CDR3, as DNA: TGTGCCATGGGGGGGACAGGGAATGAGCAGTACTTC.

This rearrangement joins TRBV7-9 to TRBJ1-4, with unresolved D. Between the trimmed V and J ends, which lost 3 bases and 8 bases, there was a span of 19 bases. The CDR3 covers 16 residues. Germline CDR1 and CDR2: SEHNR and FQNEAQ (reference sequence). CDR3 nucleotides: TGTGCCAGCAGCTTCTCATACGGGGAATTCAACGAAAAACTGTTTTTT. The encoded protein is CASSFSYGEFNEKLFF.

The V call is TRBV12-3 or TRBV12-4, the J call TRBJ2-2, with a tentative D call TRBD2 (5 bases). The CDR3 covers 13 residues. Trimming pared 5 bases from V and 2 bases from J, leaving 6 bases between. The DNA of the CDR3 is TGTGCCAGCAGTGGAGGAAACACCGGGGAGCTGTTTTTT. Its translation: CASSGGNTGELFF.

The rearrangement joins TRBV7-2 to TRBJ1-5, with a weak D call TRBD1 (6 bases). The length of the CDR3 is 19 residues. Deletions cut 2 bases from V and 0 bases from J, with 20 bases between. Germline lookup yields CDR1 SGHTA and CDR2 FQGNSA. The CDR3 reads CASSLLSTGSAYSNQPQHF. The CDR3 DNA sequence: TGTGCCAGCAGCTTATTATCTACAGGGTCAGCGTATAGCAATCAGCCCCAGCATTTT.

CDR3 region: CASSFRRGATDTQYF. In DNA form, the CDR3 reads TGTGCCAGCAGCTTTCGGCGGGGGGCCACAGATACGCAGTATTTT. The genes are TRBV7-3 and TRBJ2-3; TRBD2 matches 8 bases. This CDR3 spans 15 amino acids. V lost 3 bases and J lost 2; bases outside the gene matches: 4. Germline V gene data show CDR1 as SGHTA and CDR2 as FQGTGA.

This clone was observed once. The chain couples TRBV15 to TRBJ1-5; D is possibly TRBD1 (6 bases). V was cut by 4 bases and J by 6 bases, with 13 bases left in between. Germline loops: CDR1 LNHNV, CDR2 YYDKDF (reference sequence). The CDR3 sequence is 14 residues long. The CDR3 bases are TGTGCCACCAGCAAAACAGGGTTGGGTCAGCCCCAGCATTTT. This sequence encodes CATSKTGLGQPQHF.

This chain joins TRBV6-2 or TRBV6-3 and TRBJ1-4; a possible D gene is TRBD1 (5 bases). V was clipped by 2 bases and J by 6 bases, with 13 bases between them. The CDR3 spans 15 residues. Germline CDR1 is MNHEY and CDR2 is SVGEGT. This CDR3 reads CASSYGPPTDEKLFF. The CDR3, as DNA: TGTGCCAGCAGTTACGGTCCTCCGACAGATGAAAAACTGTTTTTT.

The chain links TRBV5-1 to TRBJ2-3; tentatively, D is TRBD2 (5 bases). Germline CDR1 is SGHRS and CDR2 is YFSETQ. This CDR3 is 16 amino acids long. Trimming removed 0 bases from V and 5 bases from J, with 16 bases in between. The CDR3 region is CASSLGVRGLKDTQYF. Here the CDR3 DNA reads TGCGCCAGCAGCTTGGGGGTTCGGGGTCTTAAAGATACGCAGTATTTT. Based on the CDR3 plus reference TRBV5-1 and TRBJ2-3, the full variable domain is KAGVTQTPRYLIKTRGQQVTLSCSPISGHRSVSWYQQTPGQGLQFLFEYFSETQRNKGNFPGRFSGRQFSNSRSEMNVSTLELGDSALYLCASSLGVRGLKDTQYFGPGTRLTVL.

The J gene is TRBJ2-1, the V gene TRBV11-1; 8 nucleotides align to TRBD2. The CDR3 extends over 15 amino acids. Germline CDR1 is SGHAT and CDR2 is FQDESV (reference sequence). J gave up 2 bases and V 5 bases, and 5 bases lay outside the gene matches. The CDR3 protein is CASSPTGLAYNEQFF. In DNA, the CDR3 is TGTGCCAGCAGCCCGACGGGACTAGCCTACAATGAGCAGTTCTTC.

The rearrangement links TRBV4-3 to TRBJ1-5, with D tentatively TRBD1 (5 bases). V lost 0 bases to trimming and J lost 2 bases, with 8 bases between them. Germline values: CDR1 LGHNA, CDR2 YSLEER. This CDR3 spans 15 amino acids. The CDR3 is CASSQDRGRNQPQHF. DNA for the CDR3: TGCGCCAGCAGCCAAGATAGGGGTCGCAATCAGCCCCAGCATTTT.

J is TRBJ2-7 and V is TRBV6-2 or TRBV6-3; a possible D gene is TRBD1 (5 bases). CDR3 length equals 15 residues. CDR1 and CDR2 from the germline V gene are MNHEY and SVGEGT. Trimming stripped 0 bases from V and 5 bases from J, with 14 bases between. The CDR3: CASSYSAGNPNEQYF. CDR3 nucleotides: TGTGCCAGCAGTTACTCGGCAGGGAATCCCAACGAGCAGTACTTC.

V usage is TRBV6-2 or TRBV6-3 and J usage is TRBJ2-7; D is ambiguous. Germline-derived CDR1 and CDR2 are MNHEY and SVGEGT. V lost 0 bases to trimming and J lost 6 bases, with 9 bases between them. There are 13 residues in the CDR3. The CDR3 here is CASSYSETGEQYF. CDR3 nucleotides: TGTGCCAGCAGTTACTCGGAAACGGGCGAGCAGTACTTC.

This chain joins TRBV5-1 and TRBJ2-1, with D perhaps TRBD2 (6 bases). The CDR3 length is 15 residues. Germline CDR1 is SGHRS and CDR2 is YFSETQ. The V and J ends lost 1 base and 8 bases respectively, with 16 bases between them. Here the CDR3 DNA reads TGCGCCAGCAGCTTGCACGGGAGTGGAACGGATGAGCAGTTCTTC. Translated: CASSLHGSGTDEQFF.

This clone was counted once. V gene TRBV6-6 combines with J gene TRBJ2-1; TRBD2 matches 8 bases. Unmatched junction bases numbered 7, after V lost 3 bases and J lost 3 bases. Germline-derived CDR1 and CDR2 are MNHNY and SVGAGI (reference sequence). The CDR3 is made up of 16 amino acids. DNA of the CDR3: TGTGCCAGCAGTTATTACCCCAGCGGGGGCTACAATGAGCAGTTCTTC. Translated, it gives CASSYYPSGGYNEQFF.

The DNA of the CDR3 is TGTGCCAGCAGTCGCGGGACTTACACCGGGGAGCTGTTTTTT. Amino acid sequence: CASSRGTYTGELFF. The chain combines TRBV6-5 with TRBJ2-2, with D maybe TRBD2 (6 bases). The CDR3 totals 14 residues. V lost 5 bases and J lost 3, with 10 bases in between. Germline V gene sequence: CDR1 MNHEY, CDR2 SVGAGI.

V is TRBV2 and J is TRBJ1-1; 7 nucleotides line up with TRBD1. With 2 bases clipped from V and 1 base from J, the junction kept 7 bases outside the gene matches. The CDR3 runs 16 residues. Germline V CDR1 and CDR2: SNHLY, FYNNEI. CDR3 sequence: CASSELPGTANTEAFF. The CDR3 DNA reads TGTGCCAGCAGTGAACTTCCCGGGACAGCGAACACTGAAGCTTTCTTT. Full variable domain (rest looked up from reference TRBV2 and TRBJ1-1): EPEVTQTPSHQVTQMGQEVILRCVPISNHLYFYWYRQILGQKVEFLVSFYNNEISEKSEIFDDQFSVERPDGSNFTLKIRSTKLEDSAMYFCASSELPGTANTEAFFGQGTRLTVV.

This clone was counted a single time. The J gene is TRBJ2-3, the V gene TRBV7-9, with 9 bases that match TRBD2. J gave up 6 bases and V 5 bases, and 12 bases lay outside the gene matches. In germline, CDR1 is SEHNR, CDR2 FQNEAQ (reference sequence). This CDR3 contains 16 residues. The CDR3: CASSNLGTSRSDTQYF. DNA for the CDR3: TGTGCCAGCAGCAATCTGGGGACTAGCCGGTCCGATACGCAGTATTTT. Full variable domain (missing parts from reference TRBV7-9 and TRBJ2-3): DTGVSQNPRHKITKRGQNVTFRCDPISEHNRLYWYRQTLGQGPEFLTYFQNEAQLEKSRLLSDRFSAERPKGSFSTLEIQRTEQGDSAMYLCASSNLGTSRSDTQYFGPGTRLTVL.

The chain links TRBV9 to TRBJ2-3; tentative D call: TRBD2 (6 bases). Per the germline V gene, CDR1 is SGDLS and CDR2 is YYNGEE. This CDR3 contains 15 residues. The ends were cut back, 2 bases at V and 2 bases at J, with 12 bases in the middle. The CDR3 loop is CASSVEGTITDTQYF. DNA for the CDR3: TGTGCCAGCAGCGTGGAGGGAACCATCACAGATACGCAGTATTTT.

V is TRBV19 and J is TRBJ1-2, with D possibly matching TRBD1 (6 bases). Germline lookup yields CDR1 LNHDA and CDR2 SQIVND (reference sequence). V dropped 6 bases and J dropped 4 bases, with 12 bases sitting between them. This CDR3 contains 13 residues. CDR3 DNA sequence: TGTGCCAGTAGGCGGACAGCAGTCTATGGCTACACCTTC. The encoded protein is CASRRTAVYGYTF.

The chain recombines TRBV13 with TRBJ2-3, with 10 positions matching TRBD2. V lost 4 bases, J lost 3 bases, and 10 bases stayed unmatched. The CDR3 is made up of 17 amino acids. The germline V gene has CDR1 PRHDT and CDR2 FYEKMQ (reference sequence). The CDR3 here is CASSSSAGGLMTDTQYF. The DNA of the CDR3 is TGTGCCAGCAGCTCTTCAGCGGGGGGGCTAATGACAGATACGCAGTATTTT.

The CDR3 sequence is CAWSVSSGAFF. Written as DNA, the CDR3 is TGTGCCTGGAGTGTGTCGAGCGGAGCTTTCTTT. This sequence joins TRBV30 and TRBJ1-1; no firm D call. In germline, CDR1 is GTSNPN, CDR2 SVGIG (reference sequence). Trimming removed 0 bases at V and 10 bases at J, with 9 bases between. The CDR3 is 11 residues long.

V is TRBV5-8 and J is TRBJ1-1, with D possibly being TRBD1 (5 bases). CDR3 size: 15 residues. Looked up from germline, CDR1 is SGHTS and CDR2 is YDEGEE. V shed 0 bases and J shed 0 bases, with 9 bases lying between them. CDR3 amino acids: CASSLGHRMNTEAFF. CDR3 sequence (DNA): TGTGCCAGCAGCTTGGGTCACAGGATGAACACTGAAGCTTTCTTT. The full variable domain, completed using reference TRBV5-8 and TRBJ1-1, is EAGVTQSPTHLIKTRGQQATLRCSPISGHTSVYWYQQALGLGLQFLLWYDEGEERNRGNFPPRFSGRQFPNYSSELNVNALELEDSALYLCASSLGHRMNTEAFFGQGTRLTVV.

This chain joins TRBV12-3 or TRBV12-4 and TRBJ2-1; no firm D call. V lost 4 bases, J lost 4 bases, and 8 bases lay in between. The CDR3 extends over 13 amino acids. The CDR3 nucleotides read TGTGCCAGCAGTTCAAAAGCTTACAATGAGCAGTTCTTC. Its translation: CASSSKAYNEQFF.

The chain links TRBV2 to TRBJ1-1; D perhaps matches TRBD1 (5 bases). The CDR3 contains 13 residues. Trimming cost V 7 bases and J 0 bases, with 9 bases left between them. Germline V gene data show CDR1 as SNHLY and CDR2 as FYNNEI. CDR3: CASTADMNTEAFF. The CDR3 DNA sequence: TGTGCCAGCACCGCGGACATGAACACTGAAGCTTTCTTT.